The clone carrying this TCR beta chain was observed many times. V lost 9 bases and J lost 1, with 15 bases in between. The CDR3 covers 14 residues. Germline lookup yields CDR1 LNHDA and CDR2 SQIVND (reference sequence). This sample was taken from a study of Graves' ophthalmopathy and Graves' hyperthyroidism. Amplified TCR beta CDR3 regions were obtained using RNA transcripts as template. RT-PCR was first run with HTBI primers, then multiplex PCR in a second round. From the multiplex PCR reads, TCRdb called clonotypes with MiXCR, one entry per CDR3 protein. The sample carries about half a million distinct CDR3 sequences, around an eighth recorded once.

The genes are TRBV19 and TRBJ1-1; no firm D call. The sequenced sample consisted of blood. The TCR originated in a woman aged 25 to 39 with Graves' ophthalmopathy. The DNA of the CDR3 is TGTGCCAGCAGAGAGACGTGGCCGAACACTGAAGCTTTCTTT. Encoded protein: CASRETWPNTEAFF.